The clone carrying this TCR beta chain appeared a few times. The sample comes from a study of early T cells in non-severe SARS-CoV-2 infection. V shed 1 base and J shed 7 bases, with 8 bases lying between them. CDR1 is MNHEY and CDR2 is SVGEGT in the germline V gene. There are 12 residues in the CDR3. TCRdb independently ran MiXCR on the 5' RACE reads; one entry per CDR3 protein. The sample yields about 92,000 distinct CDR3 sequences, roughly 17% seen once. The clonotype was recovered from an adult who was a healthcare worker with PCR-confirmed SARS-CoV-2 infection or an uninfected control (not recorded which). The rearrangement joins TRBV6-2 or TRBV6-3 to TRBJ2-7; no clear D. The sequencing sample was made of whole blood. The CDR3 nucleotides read TGTGCCAGCAGTTACTTTGCCCGGGAGCAGTACTTC. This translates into CASSYFAREQYF.